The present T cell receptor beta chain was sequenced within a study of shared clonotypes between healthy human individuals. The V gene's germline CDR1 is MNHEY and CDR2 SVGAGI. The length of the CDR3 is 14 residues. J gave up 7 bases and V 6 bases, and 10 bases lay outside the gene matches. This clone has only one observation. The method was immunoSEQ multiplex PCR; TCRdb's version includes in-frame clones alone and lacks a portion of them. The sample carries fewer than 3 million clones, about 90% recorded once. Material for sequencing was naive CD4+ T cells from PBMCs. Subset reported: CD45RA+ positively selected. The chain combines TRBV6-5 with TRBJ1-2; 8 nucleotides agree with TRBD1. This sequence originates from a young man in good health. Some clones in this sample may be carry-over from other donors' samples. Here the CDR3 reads CASRTQGAVRGYTF. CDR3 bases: TGTGCCAGCAGGACCCAGGGGGCGGTGCGTGGCTACACCTTC.